These T cell receptor beta chains were read from a single sample in a study of blood T cell repertoires in COVID-19. Assay used: immunoSEQ multiplex PCR; TCRdb lists only in-frame clones, some missing. The data hold roughly 140,000 clones, with roughly 82% observed a single time. The sequenced sample was peripheral blood. These receptor sequences come from a man in his fifties or sixties with active or convalescent COVID-19. Both conserved end residues are part of each CDR3. A D gene is named only where the DNA matches it firmly. The size of a clone is reported for some rows only, either as once, few or many, or as a class for expanded clones.

TRBJ2-1 NA NA TRBV19 CASSSPTLRHEQFF TGTGCCAGTAGTTCCCCGACACTCCGGCATGAGCAGTTCTTC
TRBJ1-2 TRBD1 NA TRBV24-1 CATQTGTGRGYTF TGTGCCACCCAAACCGGGACAGGGAGAGGCTACACCTTC
TRBJ1-1 NA NA TRBV4-3 CASSQDSGPTRAEAFF TGCGCCAGCAGCCAAGATTCAGGGCCTACCAGGGCTGAAGCTTTCTTT
TRBJ2-2 NA once TRBV19 CASSIQGLGATNTGELFF TGTGCCAGTAGTATACAGGGCCTAGGGGCCACGAACACCGGGGAGCTGTTTTTT
TRBJ2-7 TRBD1 NA TRBV4-3 CASSQGTGAGAEQYF TGCGCCAGCAGCCAAGGGACAGGGGCGGGTGCCGAGCAGTACTTC
TRBJ2-3 NA NA TRBV6-6 CASSQSRGADGTDTQYF TGTGCCAGCAGTCAATCGCGGGGCGCCGATGGCACAGATACGCAGTATTTT
TRBJ2-7 TRBD1 NA TRBV13 CASRRQGYEQYF TGTGCCAGCAGAAGACAGGGGTACGAGCAGTACTTC
TRBJ2-3 TRBD2 NA TRBV7-2 CASSPTGLAALKGDTQYF TGTGCCAGCAGCCCTACGGGACTAGCGGCCTTGAAGGGAGATACGCAGTATTTT
TRBJ2-1 TRBD1 NA TRBV5-1 CASSLAGTGAFNEQFF TGCGCCAGCAGCTTGGCCGGGACAGGGGCGTTCAATGAGCAGTTCTTC
TRBJ1-1 TRBD1 NA TRBV28 CAATGGEVNTEAFF TGTGCCGCGACAGGGGGGGAGGTGAACACTGAAGCTTTCTTT
TRBJ2-2 TRBD2 NA TRBV6-5 CASMRGGLGELFF TGTGCCAGCATGCGGGGGGGCTTAGGGGAGCTGTTTTTT
TRBJ1-4 NA NA TRBV2 CASSISGATNEKLFF TGTGCCAGCAGTATTTCAGGCGCAACTAATGAAAAACTGTTTTTT
TRBJ2-2 TRBD1 NA TRBV30 CAWSYRQGASFLNTGELFF TGTGCCTGGAGTTACCGACAGGGGGCTAGTTTTTTGAACACCGGGGAGCTGTTTTTT
TRBJ2-1 TRBD1 NA TRBV18 CASSPPTGQVFNEQFF TGTGCCAGCTCACCACCGACGGGACAGGTCTTCAATGAGCAGTTCTTC
TRBJ1-3 NA NA TRBV18 CASSPPGAPGNTIYF TGTGCCAGCTCACCACCGGGGGCACCTGGAAACACCATATATTTT
TRBJ1-2 NA NA TRBV12-5 CASGPGHYNYGYTF TGTGCTAGTGGTCCGGGACATTATAACTATGGCTACACCTTC
TRBJ2-2 TRBD2 NA TRBV4-3 CASSQEVFLLAATGELFF TGCGCCAGCAGCCAAGAGGTTTTTTTACTAGCGGCAACCGGGGAGCTGTTTTTT
TRBJ2-5 NA NA TRBV7-9 CASSSEAGSGKETQYF TGTGCCAGCAGCTCTGAGGCAGGGTCGGGTAAAGAGACCCAGTACTTC
TRBJ1-2 NA NA TRBV2 CARRTIQHYGYTF TGTGCCAGAAGGACAATCCAGCACTATGGCTACACCTTC
TRBJ2-3 NA NA TRBV4-1 CASKTGIERTDTQYF TGCGCCAGCAAGACCGGGATTGAGAGGACAGATACGCAGTATTTT
TRBJ2-5 TRBD2 NA TRBV19 CASSIGGSHTETQYF TGTGCCAGTAGTATTGGCGGGAGTCATACGGAGACCCAGTACTTC
TRBJ2-7 NA NA TRBV7-9 CASSLAVGAMYEQYF TGTGCCAGCAGCTTAGCCGTAGGGGCGATGTACGAGCAGTACTTC
TRBJ1-6 TRBD1 NA TRBV3-1/TRBV3-2 CASSQSGQNNSPLHF TGTGCCAGCAGCCAATCGGGACAGAATAATTCACCCCTCCACTTT
TRBJ2-5 TRBD1 NA TRBV6-5 CASSSDRGRETQYF TGTGCCAGCAGTTCCGACAGGGGGCGAGAGACCCAGTACTTC
TRBJ2-3 NA NA TRBV7-2 CASSLDGSRRDTQYF TGTGCCAGCAGCTTAGATGGATCCAGGCGCGATACGCAGTATTTT
TRBJ1-3 TRBD1 NA TRBV18 CASSPWTGTGNTIYF TGTGCCAGCTCACCCTGGACAGGGACTGGAAACACCATATATTTT
TRBJ1-2 TRBD1 NA TRBV6-5 CASRGTGELNYGYTF TGTGCCAGCAGGGGGACAGGAGAACTTAACTATGGCTACACCTTC
TRBJ2-2 TRBD1 NA TRBV5-8 CASSSRTGKVGVRTGELFF TGTGCCAGCAGCTCACGGACAGGGAAAGTGGGGGTTCGCACCGGGGAGCTGTTTTTT
TRBJ2-5 NA few TRBV2 CASGEAPSQETQYF TGTGCCAGCGGGGAGGCGCCAAGCCAAGAGACCCAGTACTTC
TRBJ2-4 NA NA TRBV6-5 CASSYSRRPNIQYF TGTGCCAGCAGTTACTCGAGGCGGCCAAACATTCAGTACTTC
TRBJ1-6 TRBD1 NA TRBV29-1 CSVGQGNSPLHF TGCAGCGTGGGACAGGGGAATTCACCCCTCCACTTT
TRBJ2-1 NA NA TRBV15 CATSRGREHNVDEQFF TGTGCCACCAGCCGGGGGCGGGAGCACAACGTGGATGAGCAGTTCTTC
TRBJ1-3 NA NA TRBV9 CASSRRDSGNTIYF TGTGCCAGCAGCCGCCGGGACTCTGGAAACACCATATATTTT
TRBJ1-3 NA NA TRBV11-2 CASSNLPQGLVPGNTIYF TGTGCCAGCAGCAATCTACCCCAGGGGCTGGTCCCGGGAAACACCATATATTTT
TRBJ1-2 NA NA TRBV5-1 CASSLALGSYGYTF TGCGCCAGCAGCTTGGCGCTAGGGAGCTATGGCTACACCTTC
TRBJ2-7 NA NA TRBV7-2 CASSAGNNPYEQYF TGTGCCAGCAGCGCGGGGAACAATCCCTACGAGCAGTACTTC
TRBJ1-1 NA NA TRBV12-3/TRBV12-4 CASTPGTEAFF TGTGCCAGCACCCCAGGAACCGAAGCTTTCTTT
TRBJ1-2 NA NA TRBV12-3/TRBV12-4 CASSLTGFEGYTF TGTGCCAGCAGTTTAACGGGATTTGAAGGCTACACCTTC
TRBJ1-5 TRBD1 NA TRBV11-2 CASSLTGTGGNQPQHF TGTGCCAGCAGCTTGACCGGGACAGGGGGCAATCAGCCCCAGCATTTT
TRBJ1-1 NA few TRBV6-2/TRBV6-3 CASSNKIKGQNTEAFF TGTGCCAGCAGCAACAAAATAAAGGGACAGAACACTGAAGCTTTCTTT
TRBJ2-1 NA NA TRBV5-1 CASSLRGTGVNEQFF TGCGCCAGCAGCTTACGTGGTACCGGGGTCAATGAGCAGTTCTTC
TRBJ2-1 NA NA TRBV19 CASSNQQGLDEQFF TGTGCCAGTAGCAACCAACAGGGTTTAGATGAGCAGTTCTTC
TRBJ1-1 NA NA TRBV7-9 CASSLTSLTEAFF TGTGCCAGCAGCTTGACATCTTTAACTGAAGCTTTCTTT
TRBJ2-2 NA NA TRBV3-1/TRBV3-2 CASSQTVPWATGELFF TGTGCCAGCAGCCAAACCGTCCCGTGGGCCACCGGGGAGCTGTTTTTT
TRBJ1-5 TRBD1 NA TRBV28 CASSSSGTGHNQPQHF TGTGCCAGCAGTTCCTCCGGGACAGGTCACAATCAGCCCCAGCATTTT
TRBJ2-1 NA NA TRBV12-1 CASSFWDIRFSTYNEQFF TGTGCCAGCAGCTTTTGGGACATCCGATTTTCTACCTACAATGAGCAGTTCTTC
TRBJ2-3 TRBD2 NA TRBV24-1 CATSDRTGLAGAIADTQYF TGTGCCACCAGTGACCGAACGGGACTAGCGGGAGCGATTGCAGATACGCAGTATTTT
TRBJ1-4 TRBD1 NA TRBV7-9 CASSPTGDNEKLFF TGTGCCAGCAGCCCGACAGGGGATAATGAAAAACTGTTTTTT
TRBJ2-5 TRBD2 NA TRBV7-2 CASSRGGSLRETQYF TGTGCCAGCAGCCGGGGAGGGAGTTTGAGGGAGACCCAGTACTTC
TRBJ1-2 NA NA TRBV28 CASRPPPGEQNYGYTF TGTGCCAGCAGACCCCCCCCGGGTGAGCAGAACTATGGCTACACCTTC
TRBJ1-2 NA NA TRBV3-1/TRBV3-2 CASSSSRDMRYTF TGTGCCAGCAGTTCGTCCCGGGACATGCGCTACACCTTC
TRBJ2-5 NA NA TRBV5-1 CASTRTGGGETQYF TGCGCCAGTACTCGGACCGGGGGTGGAGAGACCCAGTACTTC
TRBJ1-1 NA NA TRBV12-5 CASGFPRGGAVGEAFF TGTGCTAGTGGTTTCCCGCGGGGTGGGGCAGTTGGTGAAGCTTTCTTT
TRBJ2-7 TRBD1 NA TRBV19 CASSISDRGGEQYF TGTGCCAGTAGTATATCGGACAGGGGAGGAGAGCAGTACTTC
TRBJ2-1 TRBD2 NA TRBV10-1 CASSQRGLRGGQNEQFF TGCGCCAGCAGTCAAAGAGGGCTGCGGGGGGGCCAAAATGAGCAGTTCTTC
TRBJ2-7 NA few TRBV5-4 CASSGGPLLYEQYF TGTGCCAGCAGCGGAGGACCGTTGTTGTACGAGCAGTACTTC
TRBJ2-7 TRBD1 few TRBV5-1 CASSLTGTGSYEQYF TGCGCCAGCAGCTTAACTGGGACAGGATCCTACGAGCAGTACTTC